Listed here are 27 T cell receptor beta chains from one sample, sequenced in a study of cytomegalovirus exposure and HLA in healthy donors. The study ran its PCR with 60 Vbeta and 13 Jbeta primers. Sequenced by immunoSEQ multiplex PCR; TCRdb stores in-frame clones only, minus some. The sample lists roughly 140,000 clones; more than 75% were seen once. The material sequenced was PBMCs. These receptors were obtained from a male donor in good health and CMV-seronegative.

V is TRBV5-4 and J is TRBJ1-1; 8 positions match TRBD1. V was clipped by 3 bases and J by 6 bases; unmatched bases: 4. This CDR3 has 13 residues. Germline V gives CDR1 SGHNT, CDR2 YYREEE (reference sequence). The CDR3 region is CASSSQGEAEAFF. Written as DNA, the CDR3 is TGTGCCAGCAGCTCACAGGGGGAGGCTGAAGCTTTCTTT.

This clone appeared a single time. The CDR3 sequence is CASRRQLQETQYF. DNA of the CDR3: TGTGCCAGCAGAAGACAGCTGCAAGAGACCCAGTACTTC. The chain couples TRBV6-1 to TRBJ2-5; weak D call: TRBD1 (5 bases). With 6 bases removed from V and 2 bases from J, the gap between germline ends came to 10 bases. The CDR3 runs to 13 residues. Per germline, CDR1 MNHNS and CDR2 SASEGT.

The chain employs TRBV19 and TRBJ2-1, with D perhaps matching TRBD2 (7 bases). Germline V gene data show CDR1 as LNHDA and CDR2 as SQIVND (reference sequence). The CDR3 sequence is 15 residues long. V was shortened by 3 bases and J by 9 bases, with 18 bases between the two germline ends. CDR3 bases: TGTGCCAGTAGTATTGTGGGGGGGCCTCAGGGTGAGCAGTTCTTC. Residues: CASSIVGGPQGEQFF. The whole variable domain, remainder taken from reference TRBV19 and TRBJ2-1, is DGGITQSPKYLFRKEGQNVTLSCEQNLNHDAMYWYRQDPGQGLRLIYYSQIVNDFQKGDIAEGYSVSREKKESFPLTVTSAQKNPTAFYLCASSIVGGPQGEQFFGPGTRLTVL.

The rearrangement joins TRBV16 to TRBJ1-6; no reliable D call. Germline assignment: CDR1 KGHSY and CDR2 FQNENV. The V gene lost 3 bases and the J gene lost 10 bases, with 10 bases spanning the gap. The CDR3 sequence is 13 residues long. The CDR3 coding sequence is TGTGCCAGCAGCCAGAATAGGGAGTCACCCCTCCACTTT. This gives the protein CASSQNRESPLHF.

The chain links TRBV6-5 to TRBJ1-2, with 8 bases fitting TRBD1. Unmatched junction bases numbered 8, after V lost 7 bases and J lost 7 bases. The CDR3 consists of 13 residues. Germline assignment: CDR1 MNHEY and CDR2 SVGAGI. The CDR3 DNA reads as TGTGCCAGCAAGACGACAGGGGAAGGTGGCTACACCTTC. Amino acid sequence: CASKTTGEGGYTF.

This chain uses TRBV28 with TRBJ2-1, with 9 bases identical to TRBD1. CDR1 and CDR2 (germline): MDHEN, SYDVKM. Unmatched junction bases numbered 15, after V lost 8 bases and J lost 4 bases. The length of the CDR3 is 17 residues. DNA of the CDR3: TGTGCCAGCCGATCACCCTCGGACAGGGGATTTTACAATGAGCAGTTCTTC. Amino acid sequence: CASRSPSDRGFYNEQFF.

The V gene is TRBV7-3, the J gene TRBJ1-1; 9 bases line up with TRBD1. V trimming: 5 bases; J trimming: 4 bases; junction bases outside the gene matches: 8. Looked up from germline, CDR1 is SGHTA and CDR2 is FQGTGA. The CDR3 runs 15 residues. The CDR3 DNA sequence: TGTGCCAGCAGCCCTATGGACAGGGGCCCCACTGAAGCTTTCTTT. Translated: CASSPMDRGPTEAFF.

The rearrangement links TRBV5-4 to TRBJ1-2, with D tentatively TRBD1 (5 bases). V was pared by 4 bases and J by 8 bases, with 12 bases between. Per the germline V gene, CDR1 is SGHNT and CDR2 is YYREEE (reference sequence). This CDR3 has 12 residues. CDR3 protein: CASSPPGGGYTF. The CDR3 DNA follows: TGTGCCAGCAGCCCACCCGGGGGAGGCTACACCTTC.

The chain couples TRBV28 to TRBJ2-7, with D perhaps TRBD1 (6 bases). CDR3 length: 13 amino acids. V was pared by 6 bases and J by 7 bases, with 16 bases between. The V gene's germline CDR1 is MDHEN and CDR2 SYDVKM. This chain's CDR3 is CASRNRVAKEQYF. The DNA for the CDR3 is TGTGCCAGCAGAAACAGGGTTGCCAAAGAGCAGTACTTC.

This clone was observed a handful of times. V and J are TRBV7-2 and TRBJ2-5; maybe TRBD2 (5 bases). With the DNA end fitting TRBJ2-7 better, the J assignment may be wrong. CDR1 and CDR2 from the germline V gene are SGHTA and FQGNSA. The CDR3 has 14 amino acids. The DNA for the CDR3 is TGTGCCAGCAGCCCGTACTCTAGCTTCCACGAGCAGTACTTC. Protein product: CASSPYSSFHEQYF.

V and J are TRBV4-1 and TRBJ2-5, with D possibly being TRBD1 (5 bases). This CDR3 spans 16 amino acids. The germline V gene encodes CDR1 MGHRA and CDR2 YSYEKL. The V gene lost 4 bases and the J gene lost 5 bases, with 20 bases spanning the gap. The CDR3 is CASSRTNSGYGETQYF. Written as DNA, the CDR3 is TGCGCCAGCAGCCGGACCAACTCAGGGTATGGGGAGACCCAGTACTTC.

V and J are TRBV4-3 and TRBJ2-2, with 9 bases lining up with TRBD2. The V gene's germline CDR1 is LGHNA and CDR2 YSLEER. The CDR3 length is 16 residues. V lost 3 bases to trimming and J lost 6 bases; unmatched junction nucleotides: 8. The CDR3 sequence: CASSHPAGGVAGELFF. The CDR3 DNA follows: TGCGCCAGCAGCCACCCTGCGGGGGGGGTGGCCGGGGAGCTGTTTTTT.

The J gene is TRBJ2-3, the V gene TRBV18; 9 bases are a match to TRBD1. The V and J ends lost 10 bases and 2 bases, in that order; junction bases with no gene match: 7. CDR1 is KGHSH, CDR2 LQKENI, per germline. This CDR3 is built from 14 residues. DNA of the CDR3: TGTGCCACCTCCGGGACAGGGATCACAGATACGCAGTATTTT. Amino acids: CATSGTGITDTQYF.

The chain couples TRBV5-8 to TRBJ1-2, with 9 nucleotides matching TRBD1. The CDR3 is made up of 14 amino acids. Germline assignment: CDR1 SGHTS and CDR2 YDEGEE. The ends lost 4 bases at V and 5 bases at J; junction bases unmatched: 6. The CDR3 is CASSHSGTGYGYTF. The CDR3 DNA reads TGTGCCAGCAGCCACTCCGGGACAGGGTATGGCTACACCTTC.

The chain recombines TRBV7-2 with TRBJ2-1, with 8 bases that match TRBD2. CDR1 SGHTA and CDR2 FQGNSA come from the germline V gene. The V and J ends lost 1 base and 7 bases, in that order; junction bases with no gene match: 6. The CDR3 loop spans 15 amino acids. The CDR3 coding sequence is TGTGCCAGCAGCTTAGACGGGGGGGGGCAGAATGAGCAGTTCTTC. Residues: CASSLDGGGQNEQFF.

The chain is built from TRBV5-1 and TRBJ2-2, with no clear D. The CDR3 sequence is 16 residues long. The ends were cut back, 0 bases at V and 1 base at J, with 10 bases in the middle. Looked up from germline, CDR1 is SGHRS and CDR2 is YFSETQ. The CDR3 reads CASSLAEARNTGELFF. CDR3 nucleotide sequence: TGCGCCAGCAGCTTGGCCGAGGCTCGGAACACCGGGGAGCTGTTTTTT.

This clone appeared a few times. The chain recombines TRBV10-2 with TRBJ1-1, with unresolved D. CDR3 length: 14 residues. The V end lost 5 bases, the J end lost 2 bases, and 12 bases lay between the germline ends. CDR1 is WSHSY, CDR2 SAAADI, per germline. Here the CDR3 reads CASSSLTQNTEAFF. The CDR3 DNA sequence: TGCGCCAGCAGTTCCTTGACTCAAAACACTGAAGCTTTCTTT.

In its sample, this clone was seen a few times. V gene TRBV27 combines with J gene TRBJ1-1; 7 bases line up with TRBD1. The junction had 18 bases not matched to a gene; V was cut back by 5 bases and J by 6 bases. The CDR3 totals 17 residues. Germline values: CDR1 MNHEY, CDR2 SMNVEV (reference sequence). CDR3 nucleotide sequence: TGTGCCAGCAGTCTAGGGGGCCGGGGGCGTTTTTGGGCTGAAGCTTTCTTT. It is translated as CASSLGGRGRFWAEAFF.

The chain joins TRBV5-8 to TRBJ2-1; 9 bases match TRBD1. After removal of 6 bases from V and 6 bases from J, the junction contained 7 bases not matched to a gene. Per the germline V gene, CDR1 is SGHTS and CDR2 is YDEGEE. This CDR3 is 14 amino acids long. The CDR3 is CASNRDREINEQFF. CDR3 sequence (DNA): TGTGCCAGCAACCGGGACAGGGAAATCAATGAGCAGTTCTTC.

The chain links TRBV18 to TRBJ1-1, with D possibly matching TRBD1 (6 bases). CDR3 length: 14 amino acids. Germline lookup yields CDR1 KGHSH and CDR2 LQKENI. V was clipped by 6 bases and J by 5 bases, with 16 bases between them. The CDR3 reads CASSPRTAGTEAFF. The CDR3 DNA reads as TGTGCCAGCTCCCCGCGGACAGCCGGTACTGAAGCTTTCTTT.

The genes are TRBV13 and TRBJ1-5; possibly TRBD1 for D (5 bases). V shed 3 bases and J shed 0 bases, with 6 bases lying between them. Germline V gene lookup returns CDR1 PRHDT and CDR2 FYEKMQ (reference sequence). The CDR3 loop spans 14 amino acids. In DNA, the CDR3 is TGTGCCAGCAGCTTTGGACATAGCAATCAGCCCCAGCATTTT. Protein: CASSFGHSNQPQHF.

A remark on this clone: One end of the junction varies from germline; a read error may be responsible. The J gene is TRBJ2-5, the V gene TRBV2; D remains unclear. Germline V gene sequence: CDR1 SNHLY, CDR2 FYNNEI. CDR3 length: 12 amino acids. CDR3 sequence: CASSVDLETLYF. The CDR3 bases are TGTGCCAGCAGTGTGGATCTAGAGACCCTGTACTTC.

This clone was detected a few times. The chain's CDR3 is CASSSTGHNGYTF. CDR3 nucleotides: TGTGCCAGCAGCTCGACAGGGCACAATGGCTACACCTTC. V gene TRBV7-9 combines with J gene TRBJ1-2; TRBD1 matches 7 bases. Germline V gene sequence: CDR1 SEHNR, CDR2 FQNEAQ (reference sequence). CDR3 length: 13 residues. The J segment lost 6 bases and the V segment lost 4 bases, leaving 5 bases of the junction unmatched.

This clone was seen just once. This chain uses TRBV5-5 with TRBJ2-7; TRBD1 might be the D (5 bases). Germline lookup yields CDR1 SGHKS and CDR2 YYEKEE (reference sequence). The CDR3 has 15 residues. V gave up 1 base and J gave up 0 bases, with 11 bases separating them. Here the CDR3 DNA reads TGTGCCAGCAGCTTGAGCAGGGCCGACTCCTACGAGCAGTACTTC. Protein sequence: CASSLSRADSYEQYF.

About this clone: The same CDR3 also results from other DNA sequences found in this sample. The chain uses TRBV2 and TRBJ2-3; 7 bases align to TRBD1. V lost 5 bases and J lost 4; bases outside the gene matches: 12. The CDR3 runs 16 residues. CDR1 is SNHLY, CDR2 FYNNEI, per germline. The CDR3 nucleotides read TGTGCCAGCAGTAGGGTTATCCGAGGGGGCTCAGATACGCAGTATTTT. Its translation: CASSRVIRGGSDTQYF.

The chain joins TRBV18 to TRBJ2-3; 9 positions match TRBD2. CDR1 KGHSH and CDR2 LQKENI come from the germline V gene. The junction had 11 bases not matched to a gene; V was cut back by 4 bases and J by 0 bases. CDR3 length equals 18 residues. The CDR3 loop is CASSRQRGALASTDTQYF. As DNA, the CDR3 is TGTGCCAGCTCACGTCAGCGGGGGGCCCTAGCGAGCACAGATACGCAGTATTTT.

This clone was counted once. The CDR3 region has the DNA TGCGCCAGCAGCCGAGGAGGGGAAAACACTGAAGCTTTCTTT. Residues: CASSRGGENTEAFF. This chain uses TRBV5-1 with TRBJ1-1, with D possibly TRBD1 on 5 matching bases. Germline V gives CDR1 SGHRS, CDR2 YFSETQ. This CDR3 region has 14 residues. Trimming took 4 bases from V and 2 from J, leaving 12 bases between them.